This T cell receptor (beta chain) was sequenced during a study of T cells in Graves' hyperthyroidism and ophthalmopathy. Amplification of TCR beta CDR3 regions used RNA as the template. First-round RT-PCR targeting the TCR CDR3 was performed with the HTBI primer set. TCRdb passed the multiplex PCR reads through MiXCR, listing each CDR3 protein once. The table lists around 530,000 distinct CDR3 sequences, under 20% of them singletons. This CDR3 contains 19 residues. The trim removed 2 bases at V and 2 bases at J, leaving 15 bases unmatched. The sample holds many counts of this clonotype. This clonotype was obtained from a woman under 30 with Graves' ophthalmopathy. Specimen: blood. The chain uses TRBV12-3 or TRBV12-4 and TRBJ2-3; 8 bases are shared with TRBD2. CDR3 DNA: TGTGCCAGCAGTTTATTTGGGCTAGCGGGTCGTGATGCCACAGATACGCAGTATTTT. Translation gives CASSLFGLAGRDATDTQYF.